This TCR beta chain was identified in a study of blood T cells in healthy people across ages. A J-beta primer mix and a sample-barcoded 5' primer were used in a second PCR of roughly 7 to 12 cycles. TCRdb processed the 5' RACE reads anew with MiXCR; each CDR3 protein has one entry. The sample consists of 650,000 to 800,000 distinct CDR3 sequences, about 42% of them appearing once. Study-wide findings and caveats: Calculation of diversity from one million T cells yielded estimates considered to be underestimates. Unknown donor CMV status possibly confounded expanded clonotype changes. Age advanced and TCR beta diversity per million T cells fell, roughly linearly.

About this clonotype: Its antigen is currently unknown.

Germline assignment: CDR1 DFQATT and CDR2 SNEGSKA (reference sequence). With 2 bases removed from V and 3 bases from J, the gap between germline ends came to 19 bases. The CDR3 has 16 residues. The chain is built from TRBV20-1 and TRBJ1-2, with TRBD1 as a possible D gene (6 bases). The sequence derives from a man between 60 and 75 years old in good health. What was sequenced was blood. The CDR3 loop reads CSARTGTPPEHYGYTF. CDR3 nucleotides: TGCAGTGCTAGAACCGGGACACCCCCTGAGCACTATGGCTACACCTTC.